The 16 T cell receptor beta chains below come from one sample, sequenced in a study of blood T cell repertoires in COVID-19. Clones were read by immunoSEQ multiplex PCR, and TCRdb kept only the in-frame ones, dropping some. The sample lists hundreds of thousands of clones; around 85% were seen once. The sequencing sample was made of peripheral blood. These receptors came from an elderly woman with acute or convalescent COVID-19.

V usage is TRBV7-8 and J usage is TRBJ2-2, with no clear D. V gave up 6 bases and J gave up 3 bases, with 5 bases separating them. This CDR3 is 12 amino acids long. Germline assignment: CDR1 SGHVS and CDR2 FQNEAQ. The CDR3 loop is CASSRDTGELFF. DNA for the CDR3: TGTGCCAGCAGTCGGGACACCGGGGAGCTGTTTTTT.

The V call is TRBV7-9, the J call TRBJ1-5, with TRBD1 as a possible D gene (5 bases). The ends were cut back, 7 bases at V and 0 bases at J, with 10 bases in the middle. CDR1 SEHNR and CDR2 FQNEAQ come from the germline V gene (reference sequence). CDR3 size: 14 residues. CDR3 nucleotide sequence: TGTGCCAGCACCTGGGGGGATAGCAATCAGCCCCAGCATTTT. It encodes CASTWGDSNQPQHF.

The genes are TRBV18 and TRBJ1-4; tentative D call: TRBD1 (6 bases). CDR1 and CDR2 from the germline V gene are KGHSH and LQKENI. V was trimmed by 3 bases and J by 0 bases, leaving 11 bases between them. This CDR3 comprises 16 residues. The DNA for the CDR3 is TGTGCCAGCTCACCCGAACAGGGCGCAACTAATGAAAAACTGTTTTTT. Encoded protein: CASSPEQGATNEKLFF.

The chain couples TRBV6-5 to TRBJ2-7; 8 bases agree with TRBD1. The CDR3 covers 14 residues. Germline V gene lookup returns CDR1 MNHEY and CDR2 SVGAGI. The ends lost 6 bases at V and 5 bases at J; junction bases unmatched: 9. CDR3 nucleotide sequence: TGTGCCAGCAGAACCCCAGGGGGCCGGGACGAGCAGTACTTC. Translating it yields CASRTPGGRDEQYF.

The chain has TRBV30 and TRBJ1-2, with 8 bases fitting TRBD1. CDR3 length equals 13 residues. V was pared by 0 bases and J by 6 bases, with 3 bases of the junction left unmatched. CDR1 is GTSNPN, CDR2 SVGIG, per germline (reference sequence). CDR3 region: CAWSVLTGDGYTF. The CDR3 DNA is TGTGCCTGGAGTGTACTGACAGGGGATGGCTACACCTTC.

The CDR3 protein is CASTPEASSYGYTF. The CDR3 DNA follows: TGTGCCAGCACTCCCGAGGCGTCCAGCTATGGCTACACCTTC. V gene TRBV6-5 combines with J gene TRBJ1-2; no firm D call. There are 14 residues in the CDR3. Germline-derived CDR1 and CDR2 are MNHEY and SVGAGI. The V end lost 7 bases, the J end lost 4 bases, and 16 bases lay between the germline ends.

The sample holds a few counts of this clone. Germline and junction disagree at one end, which may indicate a read error. The rearrangement links TRBV12-3 or TRBV12-4 to TRBJ1-2, with 10 positions matching TRBD1. CDR3 size: 12 residues. The CDR3 sequence is CASSLRLDRGFF. The DNA for the CDR3 is TGTGCCAGCAGTTTGAGGCTGGACAGGGGGTTCTTC.

The chain joins TRBV27 to TRBJ1-3; D is ambiguous. Germline CDR1 is MNHEY and CDR2 is SMNVEV (reference sequence). This CDR3 region has 13 residues. Between the trimmed V and J ends, which lost 4 bases and 2 bases, there was a span of 6 bases. DNA for the CDR3: TGTGCCAGCAGTTCGCTAACTGGAAACACCATATATTTT. Translated, it gives CASSSLTGNTIYF.

This rearrangement joins TRBV6-5 to TRBJ1-1, with 10 bases aligning to TRBD1. Germline V gene sequence: CDR1 MNHEY, CDR2 SVGAGI. V was pared by 5 bases and J by 11 bases, with 8 bases of the junction left unmatched. This CDR3 is 13 amino acids long. The CDR3 spells CASSPARQGAAFF. Here the CDR3 DNA reads TGTGCCAGCAGTCCCGCCCGACAGGGGGCGGCTTTCTTT.

The chain couples TRBV28 to TRBJ1-2; 8 positions match TRBD1. CDR1 is MDHEN and CDR2 is SYDVKM in the germline V gene. The CDR3 runs 14 residues. The V segment lost 8 bases and the J segment 1 base; nucleotides outside the gene matches: 6. Written as DNA, the CDR3 is TGTGCCAGCGGTCGGACAGGGCTTAACTATGGCTACACCTTC. This encodes CASGRTGLNYGYTF.

J is TRBJ1-4 and V is TRBV29-1; D might be TRBD1 (6 bases). The CDR3 sequence is 15 residues long. Trimming removed 1 base at V and 7 bases at J, with 16 bases between. Per germline, CDR1 SQVTM and CDR2 ANQGSEA. CDR3 DNA: TGCAGCGTTGAAGTAAGAGGGGGGGCACGTGAAAAACTGTTTTTT. This codes for CSVEVRGGAREKLFF.

This clone was observed a handful of times. Within the sample, other DNA sequences also encode this same CDR3. V is TRBV5-1 and J is TRBJ1-3; no definite D call. The CDR3 length is 13 residues. The germline V and J ends were trimmed by 0 bases and 4 bases, with 5 bases remaining between them. CDR1 and CDR2 from the germline V gene are SGHRS and YFSETQ. The CDR3 DNA reads TGCGCCAGCAGCTTGGGAGGGGGAAACACCATATATTTT. Protein: CASSLGGGNTIYF. The complete variable domain, with remaining parts taken from reference TRBV5-1 and TRBJ1-3, reads KAGVTQTPRYLIKTRGQQVTLSCSPISGHRSVSWYQQTPGQGLQFLFEYFSETQRNKGNFPGRFSGRQFSNSRSEMNVSTLELGDSALYLCASSLGGGNTIYFGEGSWLTVV.

The V and J genes are TRBV5-8 and TRBJ1-4, with D unclear. Trimming left V 1 base short and J 3 bases short, with 10 bases between. The CDR3 is 15 residues long. CDR1 and CDR2 from the germline V gene are SGHTS and YDEGEE. The CDR3 nucleotides are TGTGCCAGCAGCTTGATGCGCGGGGCTAATGAAAAACTGTTTTTT. It encodes CASSLMRGANEKLFF.

The chain has TRBV27 and TRBJ1-5; D is possibly TRBD1 (6 bases). Looked up from germline, CDR1 is MNHEY and CDR2 is SMNVEV (reference sequence). This CDR3 comprises 15 residues. V was trimmed by 1 base and J by 5 bases, leaving 12 bases between them. Here the CDR3 reads CASSLFRDTYQPQHF. CDR3 DNA sequence: TGTGCCAGCAGTTTATTTCGGGACACCTATCAGCCCCAGCATTTT.

The chain couples TRBV5-1 to TRBJ2-7, with 9 bases lining up with TRBD1. Germline V gene data show CDR1 as SGHRS and CDR2 as YFSETQ. The CDR3 runs to 17 residues. With V trimmed by 0 bases and J by 3 bases, 10 bases remained unmatched. The CDR3, as DNA: TGCGCCAGCAGCTTGGCCCCACCGGGACAGGGAGTCTACGAGCAGTACTTC. Its translation: CASSLAPPGQGVYEQYF.

CDR3 sequence reads: CASSYSFGTGGPGEQFF. Written as DNA, the CDR3 is TGTGCCAGCAGTTACTCGTTCGGGACAGGGGGGCCCGGTGAGCAGTTCTTC. The chain uses TRBV6-2 or TRBV6-3 and TRBJ2-1; the match to TRBD1 covers 11 bases. This CDR3 region has 17 residues. The germline V gene encodes CDR1 MNHEY and CDR2 SVGEGT. Trimming took 0 bases from V and 9 from J; bases not matched to a gene: 10.